These T cell receptor beta chains were read from a single sample in a study of T-cell reconstitution after alpha-beta-depleted transplantation in children. TCRdb re-called the PCR reads through MiXCR, storing one row per CDR3 protein. The sample holds fewer than 700,000 distinct CDR3 sequences, about 23% seen once. Sequenced material: PBMCs, mostly from graft donor cells, taken 360 days after TCRalphabeta/CD19-depleted stem cell transplant. The receptors come from a boy under two years old who had a stem cell transplant for acute myeloid leukemia, so the T cells may come from the graft donor. The CDR3 runs from the conserved cysteine through the conserved F or W. A D gene is named only where the DNA matches it firmly. Where a row states a size, it is once, few, many or the class of an expanded clone; other rows omit it.

V gene: TRBV6-2/TRBV6-3; D gene: NA; CDR3 length: 14; clone size: NA; J gene: TRBJ2-5; CDR3 protein: CASSPVVPQETQYF; CDR3 DNA: TGTGCCAGCAGCCCAGTGGTCCCACAAGAGACCCAGTACTTC
V gene: TRBV6-2/TRBV6-3; D gene: NA; CDR3 length: 19; clone size: many; J gene: TRBJ2-1; CDR3 protein: CASRGARYVSISSYNEQFF; CDR3 DNA: TGTGCCAGCCGGGGGGCGAGGTACGTTTCGATAAGCTCCTACAATGAGCAGTTCTTC
V gene: TRBV28; D gene: TRBD1; CDR3 length: 15; clone size: NA; J gene: TRBJ2-7; CDR3 protein: CASSRRGPRTYEQYF; CDR3 DNA: TGTGCCAGCAGTCGCAGGGGGCCGCGAACCTACGAGCAGTACTTC
V gene: TRBV5-1; D gene: TRBD2; CDR3 length: 17; clone size: many; J gene: TRBJ2-2; CDR3 protein: CASSLGLAGQGTGELFF; CDR3 DNA: TGCGCCAGCAGCTTAGGACTAGCGGGCCAGGGCACCGGGGAGCTGTTTTTT
V gene: TRBV29-1; D gene: TRBD1; CDR3 length: 14; clone size: many; J gene: TRBJ2-2; CDR3 protein: CSARQGPNTGELFF; CDR3 DNA: TGCAGCGCCCGACAGGGGCCGAACACCGGGGAGCTGTTTTTT
V gene: TRBV6-1; D gene: TRBD1; CDR3 length: 15; clone size: NA; J gene: TRBJ1-3; CDR3 protein: CASSGITGAGNTIYF; CDR3 DNA: TGTGCCAGCAGTGGAATCACAGGGGCTGGAAACACCATATATTTT
V gene: TRBV7-9; D gene: NA; CDR3 length: 15; clone size: few; J gene: TRBJ2-3; CDR3 protein: CASSGAGTSTDTQYF; CDR3 DNA: TGTGCCAGCTCTGGAGCAGGGACCAGCACAGATACGCAGTATTTT
V gene: TRBV10-3; D gene: NA; CDR3 length: 13; clone size: few; J gene: TRBJ2-4; CDR3 protein: CAISDPGLPDQYF; CDR3 DNA: TGTGCCATCAGTGACCCCGGGTTGCCGGATCAGTACTTC
V gene: TRBV15; D gene: NA; CDR3 length: 16; clone size: NA; J gene: TRBJ2-3; CDR3 protein: CATSSHSAGYTDTQYF; CDR3 DNA: TGTGCCACCAGCTCCCACTCAGCGGGCTACACAGATACGCAGTATTTT
V gene: TRBV28; D gene: TRBD1; CDR3 length: 15; clone size: many; J gene: TRBJ2-3; CDR3 protein: CASSVLRDRVDTQYF; CDR3 DNA: TGTGCCAGCAGTGTCCTCCGGGACAGGGTAGATACGCAGTATTTT
V gene: TRBV11-1; D gene: TRBD1; CDR3 length: 13; clone size: NA; J gene: TRBJ2-1; CDR3 protein: CASSLGTGIVQFF; CDR3 DNA: TGTGCCAGCAGCTTGGGGACAGGGATCGTGCAGTTCTTC
V gene: TRBV24-1; D gene: TRBD1; CDR3 length: 14; clone size: many; J gene: TRBJ2-3; CDR3 protein: CATQDRLSSDTQYF; CDR3 DNA: TGTGCCACACAGGACAGGTTATCTTCAGATACGCAGTATTTT
V gene: TRBV20-1; D gene: TRBD1; CDR3 length: 17; clone size: NA; J gene: TRBJ2-2; CDR3 protein: CCARDPERQGYTGELFF; CDR3 DNA: TGCTGTGCTAGAGATCCGGAGAGACAGGGCTACACCGGGGAGCTGTTTTTT
V gene: TRBV24-1; D gene: NA; CDR3 length: 13; clone size: many; J gene: TRBJ2-2; CDR3 protein: CATGGGNTGELFF; CDR3 DNA: TGTGCCACCGGAGGAGGGAACACCGGGGAGCTGTTTTTT
V gene: TRBV29-1; D gene: NA; CDR3 length: 15; clone size: many; J gene: TRBJ2-3; CDR3 protein: CSVEEVGRTTDTQYF; CDR3 DNA: TGCAGCGTTGAAGAGGTGGGCCGCACCACAGATACGCAGTATTTT
V gene: TRBV7-3; D gene: NA; CDR3 length: 13; clone size: many; J gene: TRBJ2-3; CDR3 protein: CATSLQGQDTQYF; CDR3 DNA: TGTGCCACTTCACTTCAGGGGCAGGATACGCAGTATTTT
V gene: TRBV15; D gene: NA; CDR3 length: 14; clone size: NA; J gene: TRBJ1-1; CDR3 protein: CATSRDYTGNEAFF; CDR3 DNA: TGTGCCACCAGCAGAGATTATACAGGCAATGAAGCTTTCTTT
V gene: TRBV20-1; D gene: NA; CDR3 length: 11; clone size: many; J gene: TRBJ2-5; CDR3 protein: CSAHTVETQYF; CDR3 DNA: TGCAGTGCCCATACAGTAGAGACCCAGTACTTC
V gene: TRBV5-6; D gene: TRBD2; CDR3 length: 18; clone size: few; J gene: TRBJ2-1; CDR3 protein: CASSLVGTGGGSYNEQFF; CDR3 DNA: TGTGCCAGCAGCTTGGTCGGAACCGGGGGGGGGTCCTACAATGAGCAGTTCTTC
V gene: TRBV24-1; D gene: NA; CDR3 length: 15; clone size: many; J gene: TRBJ2-3; CDR3 protein: CATSDWRLGADTQYF; CDR3 DNA: TGTGCCACCAGTGATTGGAGACTAGGGGCAGATACGCAGTATTTT
V gene: TRBV5-1; D gene: NA; CDR3 length: 14; clone size: few; J gene: TRBJ2-5; CDR3 protein: CASSPVEFQETQYF; CDR3 DNA: TGCGCCAGCAGCCCGGTTGAGTTCCAAGAGACCCAGTACTTC
V gene: TRBV7-8; D gene: NA; CDR3 length: 16; clone size: few; J gene: TRBJ2-3; CDR3 protein: CASSLGGGARIGTQYF; CDR3 DNA: TGTGCCAGCAGTTTAGGGGGGGGGGCGCGTATAGGTACGCAGTATTTT
V gene: TRBV7-9; D gene: NA; CDR3 length: 17; clone size: NA; J gene: TRBJ2-6; CDR3 protein: CASSFVQAIWGANVLTF; CDR3 DNA: TGTGCCAGCAGCTTCGTCCAGGCCATATGGGGGGCCAACGTCCTGACTTTC
V gene: TRBV5-6; D gene: NA; CDR3 length: 15; clone size: NA; J gene: TRBJ1-6; CDR3 protein: CASSLVSVGNSPLHF; CDR3 DNA: TGTGCCAGCAGCTTGGTCTCTGTGGGTAATTCACCCCTCCACTTT
V gene: TRBV30; D gene: NA; CDR3 length: 13; clone size: NA; J gene: TRBJ2-7; CDR3 protein: CAWSVRVPYEQYF; CDR3 DNA: TGTGCCTGGAGTGTGCGTGTTCCTTACGAGCAGTACTTC
V gene: TRBV9; D gene: NA; CDR3 length: 19; clone size: NA; J gene: TRBJ2-1; CDR3 protein: CASSLNLALASSSYNEQFF; CDR3 DNA: TGTGCCAGCAGCCTCAATCTAGCCCTAGCGTCCAGCTCCTACAATGAGCAGTTCTTC
V gene: TRBV20-1; D gene: TRBD2; CDR3 length: 15; clone size: NA; J gene: TRBJ2-3; CDR3 protein: CSARSISGSTDTQYF; CDR3 DNA: TGCAGTGCTAGATCTATTAGCGGGAGCACAGATACGCAGTATTTT
V gene: TRBV5-1; D gene: TRBD2; CDR3 length: 16; clone size: NA; J gene: TRBJ2-3; CDR3 protein: CASSLLTSGGADTQYF; CDR3 DNA: TGCGCCAGCAGCTTGTTGACCAGCGGGGGGGCAGATACGCAGTATTTT
V gene: TRBV5-1; D gene: TRBD2; CDR3 length: 16; clone size: few; J gene: TRBJ2-5; CDR3 protein: CASSLEVAGVEETQYF; CDR3 DNA: TGCGCCAGCAGCTTGGAGGTAGCGGGCGTAGAAGAGACCCAGTACTTC
V gene: TRBV6-5; D gene: TRBD1; CDR3 length: 16; clone size: NA; J gene: TRBJ2-5; CDR3 protein: CASSFYANRGQETQYF; CDR3 DNA: TGTGCCAGCAGTTTCTATGCTAACAGGGGGCAAGAGACCCAGTACTTC
V gene: TRBV29-1; D gene: TRBD2; CDR3 length: 16; clone size: few; J gene: TRBJ2-1; CDR3 protein: CSVEEGAGDAYNEQFF; CDR3 DNA: TGCAGCGTTGAAGAAGGAGCGGGGGACGCCTACAATGAGCAGTTCTTC
V gene: TRBV20-1; D gene: NA; CDR3 length: 16; clone size: few; J gene: TRBJ1-6; CDR3 protein: CSASASKRGANSPLHF; CDR3 DNA: TGCAGTGCCAGCGCTTCAAAACGGGGGGCGAATTCACCCCTCCACTTT
V gene: TRBV12-3/TRBV12-4; D gene: NA; CDR3 length: 13; clone size: many; J gene: TRBJ2-1; CDR3 protein: CASSRASYNEQFF; CDR3 DNA: TGTGCCAGCAGCCGGGCATCGTACAATGAGCAGTTCTTC
V gene: TRBV5-4; D gene: NA; CDR3 length: 14; clone size: many; J gene: TRBJ1-1; CDR3 protein: CASSLGSLGTEAFF; CDR3 DNA: TGTGCCAGCAGCTTGGGTAGTTTAGGCACTGAAGCTTTCTTT
V gene: TRBV12-3/TRBV12-4; D gene: NA; CDR3 length: 14; clone size: many; J gene: TRBJ1-1; CDR3 protein: CASTSKPDATEAFF; CDR3 DNA: TGTGCCAGCACCTCCAAGCCGGACGCAACTGAAGCTTTCTTT
V gene: TRBV29-1; D gene: TRBD2; CDR3 length: 15; clone size: NA; J gene: TRBJ2-1; CDR3 protein: CSVRVTSGGPGEQFF; CDR3 DNA: TGCAGCGTTAGGGTAACTAGCGGGGGGCCGGGTGAGCAGTTCTTC
V gene: TRBV4-3; D gene: NA; CDR3 length: 14; clone size: NA; J gene: TRBJ1-2; CDR3 protein: CASSQKAGSYGYTF; CDR3 DNA: TGCGCCAGCAGCCAAAAGGCAGGGAGCTATGGCTACACCTTC
V gene: TRBV29-1; D gene: NA; CDR3 length: 13; clone size: few; J gene: TRBJ1-2; CDR3 protein: CSVESVAYYGYTF; CDR3 DNA: TGCAGCGTTGAGTCCGTAGCCTACTATGGCTACACCTTC
V gene: TRBV27; D gene: TRBD1; CDR3 length: 16; clone size: NA; J gene: TRBJ1-2; CDR3 protein: CASSLSRQGARYGYTF; CDR3 DNA: TGTGCCAGCAGTTTATCGAGGCAGGGGGCACGCTATGGCTACACCTTC
V gene: TRBV29-1; D gene: TRBD1; CDR3 length: 17; clone size: many; J gene: TRBJ2-6; CDR3 protein: CSVLGQGAPGGANVLTF; CDR3 DNA: TGCAGCGTTCTGGGACAGGGGGCGCCGGGAGGGGCCAACGTCCTGACTTTC
V gene: TRBV11-2; D gene: NA; CDR3 length: 14; clone size: once; J gene: TRBJ2-7; CDR3 protein: CASSFQIQGSEQYF; CDR3 DNA: TGTGCCAGCAGCTTCCAGATACAGGGCTCCGAGCAGTACTTC
V gene: TRBV20-1; D gene: TRBD2; CDR3 length: 13; clone size: many; J gene: TRBJ2-1; CDR3 protein: CSSTSGGAYEQFF; CDR3 DNA: TGCAGTTCTACTAGCGGGGGGGCATATGAGCAGTTCTTC
V gene: TRBV12-3/TRBV12-4; D gene: NA; CDR3 length: 15; clone size: NA; J gene: TRBJ1-2; CDR3 protein: CASSPRDNWGYGYTF; CDR3 DNA: TGTGCCAGCTCGCCACGGGACAACTGGGGCTATGGCTACACCTTC
V gene: TRBV20-1; D gene: TRBD2; CDR3 length: 17; clone size: few; J gene: TRBJ2-1; CDR3 protein: CSARGLAGLSSYNEQFF; CDR3 DNA: TGCAGTGCTAGGGGACTAGCGGGGCTGAGCTCCTACAATGAGCAGTTCTTC
V gene: TRBV10-3; D gene: NA; CDR3 length: 15; clone size: few; J gene: TRBJ1-5; CDR3 protein: CAISESSLTNQPQHF; CDR3 DNA: TGTGCCATCAGTGAGTCGAGCCTGACTAATCAGCCCCAGCATTTT
V gene: TRBV7-8; D gene: NA; CDR3 length: 12; clone size: NA; J gene: TRBJ2-1; CDR3 protein: CASSLGVSEEFF; CDR3 DNA: TGTGCCAGCAGCTTAGGGGTTAGCGAAGAGTTCTTC
V gene: TRBV12-3/TRBV12-4; D gene: NA; CDR3 length: 17; clone size: many; J gene: TRBJ2-1; CDR3 protein: CASTPLGGIKANNEQFF; CDR3 DNA: TGTGCCAGCACCCCATTAGGGGGGATTAAGGCGAACAATGAGCAGTTCTTC
V gene: TRBV12-3/TRBV12-4; D gene: TRBD1; CDR3 length: 14; clone size: NA; J gene: TRBJ1-1; CDR3 protein: CASSWTGANTEAFF; CDR3 DNA: TGTGCCAGCAGTTGGACAGGGGCGAACACTGAAGCTTTCTTT